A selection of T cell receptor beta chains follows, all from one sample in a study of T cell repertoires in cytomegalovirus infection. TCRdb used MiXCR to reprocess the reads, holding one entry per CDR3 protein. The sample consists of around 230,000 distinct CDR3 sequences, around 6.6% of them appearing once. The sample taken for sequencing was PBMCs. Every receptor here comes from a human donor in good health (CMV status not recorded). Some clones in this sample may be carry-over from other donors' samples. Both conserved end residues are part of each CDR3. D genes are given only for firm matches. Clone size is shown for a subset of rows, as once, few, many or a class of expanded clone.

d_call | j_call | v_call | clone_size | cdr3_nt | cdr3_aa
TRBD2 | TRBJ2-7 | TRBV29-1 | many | TGCAGCGTTGAAGATCGGGGGGGACTAGTCGGTGCCGAGCAGTACTTC | CSVEDRGGLVGAEQYF
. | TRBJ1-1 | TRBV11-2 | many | TGTGCCAGCAGCCGGGGACGCACGAACACTGAAGCTTTCTTT | CASSRGRTNTEAFF
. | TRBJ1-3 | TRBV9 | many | TGTGCCAGCAGCGTAGGCAACAACCCAAACTCTGGAAACACCATATATTTT | CASSVGNNPNSGNTIYF
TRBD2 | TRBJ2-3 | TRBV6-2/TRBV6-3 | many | TGTGCCAGCAGTAAACTAGCGGGGGGGAACACAGATACGCAGTATTTT | CASSKLAGGNTDTQYF
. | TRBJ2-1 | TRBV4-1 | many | TGCGCCAGCACCAAGTTGCAGGAGAGCTCCTACAATGAGCAGTTCTTC | CASTKLQESSYNEQFF
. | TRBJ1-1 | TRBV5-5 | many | TGTGCCAGCAGCTGGGACCCGAACACTGAAGCTTTCTTT | CASSWDPNTEAFF
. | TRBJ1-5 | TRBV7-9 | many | TGTGCCAGCAGCCTCTTCAATCAGCCCCAGCATTTT | CASSLFNQPQHF
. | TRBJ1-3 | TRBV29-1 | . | TGCAGCGTTGAAAGGGGCGGTGGAAACACCATATATTTT | CSVERGGGNTIYF
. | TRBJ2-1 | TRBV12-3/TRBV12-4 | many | TGTGCCAGCAGTCTGCAAGGCCCGGGACTGGAGCAGTTCTTC | CASSLQGPGLEQFF
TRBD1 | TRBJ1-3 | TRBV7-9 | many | TGTGCCAGCTATAAGGCCGGGACAGGCTCTGGAAACACCATATATTTT | CASYKAGTGSGNTIYF
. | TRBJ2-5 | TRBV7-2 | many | TGTGCCAGCAGCTTACGAGCGAGCCGTGGGTTGGAGACCCAGTACTTC | CASSLRASRGLETQYF
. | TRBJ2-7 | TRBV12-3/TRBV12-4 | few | TGTGCCAGCAGTCCCGTAAGGGACGCGGGGAGGTACGAGCAGTACTTC | CASSPVRDAGRYEQYF
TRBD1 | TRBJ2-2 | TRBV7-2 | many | TGTGCCAGCAGCTTAATTGCAGGGGGCCTCACCGGGGAGCTGTTTTTT | CASSLIAGGLTGELFF
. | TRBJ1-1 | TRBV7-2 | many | TGTGCCAGCAGCTTAAGGACTGAGGGAGCTTTCTTT | CASSLRTEGAFF
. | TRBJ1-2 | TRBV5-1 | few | TGCGCCAGCAGCCGGGACATGGCCAAAGGCCTATATGGCTACACCTTC | CASSRDMAKGLYGYTF
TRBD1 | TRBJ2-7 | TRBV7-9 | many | TGTGCCAGCAGCCGGACAGGGCCCTCCTACGAGCAGTACTTC | CASSRTGPSYEQYF
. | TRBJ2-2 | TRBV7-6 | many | TGTGCCAGCAGCCCGGGGACTTCGGGTTGGACCGGGGAGCTGTTTTTT | CASSPGTSGWTGELFF
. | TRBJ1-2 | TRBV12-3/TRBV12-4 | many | TGTGCCAGCTGGGGTATGGTGGGGCCCCGTTTCGACTATGGCTACACCTTC | CASWGMVGPRFDYGYTF
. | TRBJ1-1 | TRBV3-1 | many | TGTGCCAGCAGCCAACCCCGGGGGGGCACTGAAGCTTTCTTT | CASSQPRGGTEAFF
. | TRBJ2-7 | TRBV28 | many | TGTGCCAGCAGTTTATGGGACAGTCATAAGCAGTACTTC | CASSLWDSHKQYF
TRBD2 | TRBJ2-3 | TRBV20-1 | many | TGCAGTGCTTATCAACCGGGACTAGGGAGTACGCAGTATTTT | CSAYQPGLGSTQYF
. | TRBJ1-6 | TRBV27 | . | TGTGCCAGCAGTGAACAGAAAAATTCACCCCTCCACTTT | CASSEQKNSPLHF
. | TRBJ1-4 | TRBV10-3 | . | TGTGCCATCAGTGAGTCGATCGCAGGGGAGGATGAAAAACTGTTTTTT | CAISESIAGEDEKLFF
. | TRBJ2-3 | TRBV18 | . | TGTGCCAGCTCACCCCTTAGGGGAGCGGCAGATACGCAGTATTTT | CASSPLRGAADTQYF
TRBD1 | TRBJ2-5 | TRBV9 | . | TGTGCCAGCATGGGACAGGGAGAGACCCAGTACTTC | CASMGQGETQYF
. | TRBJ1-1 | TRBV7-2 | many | TGTGCCAGCAGCCTAAGACAGGTACCCGAAGCTTTCTTT | CASSLRQVPEAFF
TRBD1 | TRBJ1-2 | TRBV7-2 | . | TGTGCCAGCAGCTTATGGGGACAGGGACCGTATGGCTACACCTTC | CASSLWGQGPYGYTF
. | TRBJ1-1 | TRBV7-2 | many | TGTGCCAGCAGCCCGCCTCAGGGGTGGGACACTGAAGCTTTCTTT | CASSPPQGWDTEAFF
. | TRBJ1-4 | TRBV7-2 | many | TGTGCCAGCACCCGCGAAGGGGGTGAAAAACTGTTTTTT | CASTREGGEKLFF
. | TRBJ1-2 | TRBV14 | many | TGTGCCAGCAGCCCCGGGCCACCGTCTAACTATGGCTACACCTTC | CASSPGPPSNYGYTF
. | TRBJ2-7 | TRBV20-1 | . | TGCAGTGCTAGAGATCGGGGGCGGACAAGTTCCTACGAGCAGTACTTC | CSARDRGRTSSYEQYF
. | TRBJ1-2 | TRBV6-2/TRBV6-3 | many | TGTGCCAGCAGGTGGGGAGGTTCCTATGGCTACACCTTC | CASRWGGSYGYTF
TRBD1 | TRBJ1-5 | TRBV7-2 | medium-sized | TGTGCCAGCAGCTCAACAGGGGGCACAGGTCAGCCCCAGCATTTT | CASSSTGGTGQPQHF
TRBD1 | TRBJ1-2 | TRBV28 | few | TGTGCCAGCAGTCAGGGACAGCTAACGGGCTACACCTTC | CASSQGQLTGYTF
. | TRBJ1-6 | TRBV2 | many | TGTGCCAGCAACGAGGTTAATTCACCCCTCCACTTT | CASNEVNSPLHF
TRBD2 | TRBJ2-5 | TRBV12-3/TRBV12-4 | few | TGTGCCACCCGCGGCGGGGGGCGGGTTGAGACCCAGTACTTC | CATRGGGRVETQYF
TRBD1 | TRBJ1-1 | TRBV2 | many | TGTGCCAGTCAGGGGGGCACTGAAGCTTTCTTT | CASQGGTEAFF
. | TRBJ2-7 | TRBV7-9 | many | TGTGCCAGCAGCTCCCCGGACACCATTTTCTACGAGCAGTACTTC | CASSSPDTIFYEQYF
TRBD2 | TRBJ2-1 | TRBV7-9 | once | TGTGCCAGCAGCTTAGAACTCGCGGGGGGGCTTGCCAATGAGCAGTTCTTC | CASSLELAGGLANEQFF
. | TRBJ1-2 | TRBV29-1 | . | TGCAGCGTTACGGCCGGGGGTGGCTACACCTTC | CSVTAGGGYTF
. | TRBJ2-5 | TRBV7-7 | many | TGTGCCAGCAGCTTAGATCGGGGGACGGAGACCCAGTACTTC | CASSLDRGTETQYF
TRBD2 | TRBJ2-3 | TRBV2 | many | TGTGCCAGCACCCCCTCTAGCGGGGGGACTTCTACAGATACGCAGTATTTT | CASTPSSGGTSTDTQYF
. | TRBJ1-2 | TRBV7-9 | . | TGTGCCATAGGGCAGGGAGGAACCTCGGACTATGGCTACACCTTC | CAIGQGGTSDYGYTF
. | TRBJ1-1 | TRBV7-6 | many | TGTGCCAGCAGCAGAATCCCTAACACTGAAGCTTTCTTT | CASSRIPNTEAFF
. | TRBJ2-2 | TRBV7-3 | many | TGTGCCAGCAGCTTAAACCGAGTAGGGACCGGGGAGCTGTTTTTT | CASSLNRVGTGELFF
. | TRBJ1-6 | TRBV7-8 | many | TGTGCCAGCAGCTTAGAGGGCAGGGCTAATTCACCCCTCCACTTT | CASSLEGRANSPLHF
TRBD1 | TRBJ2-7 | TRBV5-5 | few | TGTGCCAGCAGCTTGGGACATCAGAGGGACAGGGAGCGCGAGCAGTACTTC | CASSLGHQRDREREQYF
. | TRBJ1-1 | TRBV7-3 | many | TGTGCCAGCAGCTTAGGGGGGTGGTATTCAAGTGGAACTGAAGCTTTCTTT | CASSLGGWYSSGTEAFF
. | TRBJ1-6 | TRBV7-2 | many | TGTGCCAGCAGCTTAGCGCCGGGGTTTGATAATTCACCCCTCCACTTT | CASSLAPGFDNSPLHF
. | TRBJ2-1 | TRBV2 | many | TGTGCCAGCACGGCGTTCGTGGGGCAGGATGAGCAGTTCTTC | CASTAFVGQDEQFF